Below, 24 T cell receptor beta chains from the same sample are listed, as sequenced in a study of identical twins. Using its own MiXCR run on the 5' RACE reads, TCRdb lists one record per CDR3 protein. In the table there are around 250,000 distinct CDR3 sequences, around 6.5% of which are singletons. The same specimen was also included in a second study, on T cells expressing NK-cell markers.

What was sequenced was CD8+ T cells sorted from blood. These receptors originate from a woman under 30 in good health.

This clonotype occurred a few times. The chain is built from TRBV2 and TRBJ2-3; TRBD2 is a possible D gene (6 bases). CDR3 length: 14 residues. The V gene's germline CDR1 is SNHLY and CDR2 FYNNEI. The germline V and J ends were trimmed by 1 base and 4 bases, with 9 bases remaining between them. The CDR3 loop reads CASSEVDYSDTQYF. CDR3 nucleotide sequence: TGTGCCAGCAGTGAAGTGGACTATTCAGATACGCAGTATTTT.

The table lists this clonotype with many counts. The CDR3 loop reads CASSLGQNEQFF. CDR3 bases: TGTGCCAGCAGCTTAGGTCAGAATGAGCAGTTCTTC. The chain couples TRBV7-9 to TRBJ2-1, with unresolved D. There are 12 residues in the CDR3. Trimming shortened V by 1 base and J by 7 bases, and 5 bases separated the two germline ends. Germline CDR1 reads SEHNR; CDR2 reads FQNEAQ (reference sequence).

This chain links TRBV24-1 with TRBJ1-2; D gene ambiguous. Per germline, CDR1 KGHDR and CDR2 SFDVKD. CDR3 length: 11 amino acids. The V gene lost 9 bases and the J gene lost 4 bases, with 8 bases spanning the gap. The CDR3 here is CATPSSYGYTF. Here the CDR3 DNA reads TGTGCCACCCCAAGCTCCTATGGCTACACCTTC.

This clonotype was recorded a few times. The V gene is TRBV4-2, the J gene TRBJ2-1; 7 nucleotides align to TRBD1. The CDR3 length is 15 residues. The junction had 6 bases not matched to a gene; V was cut back by 1 base and J by 6 bases. Per the germline V gene, CDR1 is LGHNA and CDR2 is YNFKEQ. The CDR3 is CASSQARTGVNEQFF. Here the CDR3 DNA reads TGTGCCAGCAGCCAAGCTCGTACAGGGGTCAATGAGCAGTTCTTC.

This clonotype has a handful of counts. The chain couples TRBV4-3 to TRBJ2-5; D might be TRBD1 or TRBD2, each matching 5 bases. The CDR3 consists of 18 residues. Trimming stripped 2 bases from V and 1 base from J, with 20 bases between. CDR1 and CDR2 (germline): LGHNA, YSLEER. CDR3 nucleotides: TGCGCCAGCAGCCAATCCTACGCCCAGGGACCCTTCCAAGAGACCCAGTACTTC. It is translated as CASSQSYAQGPFQETQYF.

Comments on this clonotype: A much larger clone lies one base from this, so it may be a read error. The gene calls are TRBV12-3 or TRBV12-4 and TRBJ2-3; D might be TRBD1 (6 bases). This CDR3 contains 12 residues. The CDR3 is CTSSPDSYTQYF. CDR3 nucleotide sequence: TGTACCAGCAGTCCGGACAGCTATACGCAGTATTTT.

V is TRBV3-1 and J is TRBJ2-1, with D hard to call. The germline gives CDR1 LGHDT, CDR2 YNNKEL (reference sequence). CDR3 length: 15 residues. Between the trimmed V and J ends, which lost 0 bases and 0 bases, there was a span of 6 bases. CDR3 sequence reads: CASSQEGGSYNEQFF. As DNA, the CDR3 is TGTGCCAGCAGCCAAGAGGGCGGCTCCTACAATGAGCAGTTCTTC.

The chain combines TRBV7-9 with TRBJ2-1, with D possibly matching TRBD1 (6 bases). This CDR3 spans 17 amino acids. Trimming cost V 5 bases and J 4 bases, with 21 bases left between them. The germline CDR1 and CDR2 sequences are SEHNR and FQNEAQ (reference sequence). The CDR3 is CASSSSGDPSNYNEQFF. CDR3 nucleotides: TGTGCCAGCAGCAGTTCAGGGGACCCCTCAAATTACAATGAGCAGTTCTTC.

This clonotype was detected only a few times. The chain combines TRBV27 with TRBJ2-7; the match to TRBD2 covers 9 bases. The CDR3 spans 15 residues. CDR1 MNHEY and CDR2 SMNVEV come from the germline V gene (reference sequence). Losses at the gene ends were 6 bases for V and 5 bases for J; bases not matched to a gene: 11. CDR3 in DNA: TGTGCCAGCAGCATTTATGCGGGAGGGCCTGACGAGCAGTACTTC. Translating it yields CASSIYAGGPDEQYF.

This clonotype was counted only a few times. The J gene is TRBJ1-1, the V gene TRBV6-2 or TRBV6-3, with unresolved D. The CDR3 consists of 14 residues. Germline-derived CDR1 and CDR2 are MNHEY and SVGEGT. V dropped 9 bases and J dropped 1 base, with 15 bases sitting between them. The CDR3 protein is CASRGWLGNTEAFF. Here the CDR3 DNA reads TGTGCCAGTCGCGGATGGTTGGGGAACACTGAAGCTTTCTTT.

V is TRBV11-3 and J is TRBJ2-7; D is possibly TRBD2 (5 bases). The V and J ends lost 8 bases and 0 bases respectively, with 17 bases between them. Germline CDR1 SGHNT, CDR2 YENEEA. The CDR3 runs 15 residues. The CDR3 DNA is TGTGCCAGCGGTCCGTCAGGAGCGGTCTCCTACGAGCAGTACTTC. Translating it yields CASGPSGAVSYEQYF. Supplemented by reference TRBV11-3 and TRBJ2-7, the full variable domain reads EAGVVQSPRYKIIEKKQPVAFWCNPISGHNTLYWYLQNLGQGPELLIRYENEEAVDDSQLPKDRFSAERLKGVDSTLKIQPAELGDSAVYLCASGPSGAVSYEQYFGPGTRLTVT.

This clonotype has a handful of counts. The rearrangement joins TRBV5-5 to TRBJ2-1; 8 bases map to TRBD1. CDR3 length: 17 amino acids. The trim removed 1 base at V and 2 bases at J, leaving 8 bases unmatched. Looked up from germline, CDR1 is SGHKS and CDR2 is YYEKEE (reference sequence). In nucleotides, the CDR3 is TGTGCCAGCAGCTTGCGACAGGGGTCCTCCCCCTACAATGAGCAGTTCTTC. It yields the protein CASSLRQGSSPYNEQFF.

This clonotype was recorded a few times. The chain recombines TRBV2 with TRBJ1-4; D might be TRBD1 (5 bases). V gave up 3 bases and J gave up 0 bases, with 11 bases separating them. The CDR3 has 16 amino acids. CDR1 is SNHLY and CDR2 is FYNNEI in the germline V gene. CDR3 sequence (DNA): TGTGCCAGCAGTGACAGGGATTCGACAACTAATGAAAAACTGTTTTTT. Translation: CASSDRDSTTNEKLFF.

The sample holds a few counts of this clonotype. This rearrangement joins TRBV6-5 to TRBJ1-2; no definite D call. V dropped 4 bases and J dropped 3 bases, with 18 bases sitting between them. Looked up from germline, CDR1 is MNHEY and CDR2 is SVGAGI. The CDR3 extends over 16 amino acids. For the CDR3, the DNA is TGTGCCAGCAGTTCGGCGAGCGCGGCAATTTACTATGGCTACACCTTC. Translating gives CASSSASAAIYYGYTF.

This clonotype was detected a few times. The CDR3 nucleotides read TGCGCCAGCAGTGAATTCAGGGGCCGTTACGAAAAACTGTTTTTT. Amino acids: CASSEFRGRYEKLFF. The V and J genes are TRBV10-2 and TRBJ1-4, with D perhaps TRBD1 (6 bases). The CDR3 is 15 residues long. Germline CDR1 WSHSY, CDR2 SAAADI. The V end was cut by 3 bases, the J end by 8 bases, with 16 bases between.

This clonotype turned up a few times. The genes are TRBV11-3 and TRBJ1-1, with D perhaps matching TRBD1 (5 bases). Trimming took off 0 bases at V and 5 bases at J, with 10 bases between the two ends. The CDR3 is 14 amino acids. CDR1 and CDR2 from the germline V gene are SGHNT and YENEEA. DNA of the CDR3: TGTGCCAGCAGCTTAGAAAAGGGGTGGACTGAAGCTTTCTTT. It encodes CASSLEKGWTEAFF.

This clonotype has just a few counts. The CDR3 DNA follows: TGTGCCAGCAGGGGGACAGGGTGGAACTATAGCAATCAGCCCCAGCATTTT. Protein sequence: CASRGTGWNYSNQPQHF. The J gene is TRBJ1-5, the V gene TRBV14; TRBD1 matches at 9 bases. Germline lookup yields CDR1 SGHDN and CDR2 FVKESK. Germline trimming cut 6 bases from V and 0 bases from J; bases unmatched to any gene: 9. The CDR3 sequence is 17 residues long.

This clonotype was recorded at least ten times. The V gene is TRBV7-8, the J gene TRBJ2-2, with 9 bases fitting TRBD2. The CDR3 covers 17 residues. V gave up 0 bases and J gave up 5 bases; unmatched junction bases: 7. Germline CDR1 is SGHVS and CDR2 is FQNEAQ. Here the CDR3 DNA reads TGTGCCAGCAGCTTAGCGCCGGCGGGAGGGGAGACCGGGGAGCTGTTTTTT. Translating it yields CASSLAPAGGETGELFF. The whole variable domain, remainder taken from reference TRBV7-8 and TRBJ2-2, is GAGVSQSPRYKVAKRGQDVALRCDPISGHVSLFWYQQALGQGPEFLTYFQNEAQLDKSGLPSDRFFAERPEGSVSTLKIQRTQQEDSAVYLCASSLAPAGGETGELFFGEGSRLTVL.

The CDR3, as DNA: TGCAGTGCTCCCAGGGGGCCGATAGCGGGAGGAAACAATGAGCAGTTCTTC. Protein product: CSAPRGPIAGGNNEQFF. V usage is TRBV20-1 and J usage is TRBJ2-1; the match to TRBD2 covers 10 bases. CDR3 length: 17 residues. CDR1 DFQATT and CDR2 SNEGSKA come from the germline V gene (reference sequence). V lost 5 bases to trimming and J lost 5 bases; unmatched junction nucleotides: 15.

This clonotype was recorded at least ten times. The V call is TRBV12-3 or TRBV12-4, the J call TRBJ2-1; D is unresolved. This CDR3 has 11 amino acids. V shed 3 bases and J shed 16 bases, with 13 bases lying between them. The CDR3 bases are TGTGCCAGCAGTTTTTCCCTAGTGAGTTTCTTC. It encodes CASSFSLVSFF.

This chain connects TRBV11-2 to TRBJ2-3; D might be TRBD2 (5 bases). The CDR3 is made up of 15 amino acids. Germline loops: CDR1 SGHAT, CDR2 FQNNGV. V was shortened by 2 bases and J by 1 base, with 10 bases between the two germline ends. The chain's CDR3 is CASSLLVSGTDTQYF. The CDR3, as DNA: TGTGCCAGCAGCTTATTGGTTAGCGGCACAGATACGCAGTATTTT.

This clonotype was counted ten times or more. The genes are TRBV19 and TRBJ2-1, with TRBD2 matching 15 bases. The CDR3 totals 16 residues. V trimming: 7 bases; J trimming: 8 bases; junction bases outside the gene matches: 9. Germline CDR1 and CDR2: LNHDA and SQIVND (reference sequence). As DNA, the CDR3 is TGTGCCAGTACCCCGGGACTAGCGGGAGGCGGGTATGAGCAGTTCTTC. It translates to CASTPGLAGGGYEQFF.

In this sample, this clonotype turned up a few times. The chain has TRBV12-3 or TRBV12-4 and TRBJ2-1; 13 bases are a match to TRBD2. The CDR3 length is 15 residues. The V and J ends lost 4 bases and 10 bases, in that order; junction bases with no gene match: 7. CDR3 sequence reads: CASSSWTSGGDEQFF. The DNA of the CDR3 is TGTGCCAGCAGTTCCTGGACTAGCGGGGGTGACGAGCAGTTCTTC.

This clonotype showed up many times. The chain combines TRBV7-2 with TRBJ2-2, with 11 bases aligning to TRBD2. The CDR3 covers 19 residues. Germline values: CDR1 SGHTA, CDR2 FQGNSA. V was clipped by 0 bases and J by 7 bases; unmatched bases: 13. The DNA of the CDR3 is TGTGCCAGCAGCTTAGCGTTGGTAGCGGGAGGGCCGGGAAACGGGGAGCTGTTTTTT. It yields the protein CASSLALVAGGPGNGELFF. Variable domain in full (rest from reference TRBV7-2 and TRBJ2-2): GAGVSQSPSNKVTEKGKDVELRCDPISGHTALYWYRQSLGQGLEFLIYFQGNSAPDKSGLPSDRFSAERTGGSVSTLTIQRTQQEDSAVYLCASSLALVAGGPGNGELFFGEGSRLTVL.